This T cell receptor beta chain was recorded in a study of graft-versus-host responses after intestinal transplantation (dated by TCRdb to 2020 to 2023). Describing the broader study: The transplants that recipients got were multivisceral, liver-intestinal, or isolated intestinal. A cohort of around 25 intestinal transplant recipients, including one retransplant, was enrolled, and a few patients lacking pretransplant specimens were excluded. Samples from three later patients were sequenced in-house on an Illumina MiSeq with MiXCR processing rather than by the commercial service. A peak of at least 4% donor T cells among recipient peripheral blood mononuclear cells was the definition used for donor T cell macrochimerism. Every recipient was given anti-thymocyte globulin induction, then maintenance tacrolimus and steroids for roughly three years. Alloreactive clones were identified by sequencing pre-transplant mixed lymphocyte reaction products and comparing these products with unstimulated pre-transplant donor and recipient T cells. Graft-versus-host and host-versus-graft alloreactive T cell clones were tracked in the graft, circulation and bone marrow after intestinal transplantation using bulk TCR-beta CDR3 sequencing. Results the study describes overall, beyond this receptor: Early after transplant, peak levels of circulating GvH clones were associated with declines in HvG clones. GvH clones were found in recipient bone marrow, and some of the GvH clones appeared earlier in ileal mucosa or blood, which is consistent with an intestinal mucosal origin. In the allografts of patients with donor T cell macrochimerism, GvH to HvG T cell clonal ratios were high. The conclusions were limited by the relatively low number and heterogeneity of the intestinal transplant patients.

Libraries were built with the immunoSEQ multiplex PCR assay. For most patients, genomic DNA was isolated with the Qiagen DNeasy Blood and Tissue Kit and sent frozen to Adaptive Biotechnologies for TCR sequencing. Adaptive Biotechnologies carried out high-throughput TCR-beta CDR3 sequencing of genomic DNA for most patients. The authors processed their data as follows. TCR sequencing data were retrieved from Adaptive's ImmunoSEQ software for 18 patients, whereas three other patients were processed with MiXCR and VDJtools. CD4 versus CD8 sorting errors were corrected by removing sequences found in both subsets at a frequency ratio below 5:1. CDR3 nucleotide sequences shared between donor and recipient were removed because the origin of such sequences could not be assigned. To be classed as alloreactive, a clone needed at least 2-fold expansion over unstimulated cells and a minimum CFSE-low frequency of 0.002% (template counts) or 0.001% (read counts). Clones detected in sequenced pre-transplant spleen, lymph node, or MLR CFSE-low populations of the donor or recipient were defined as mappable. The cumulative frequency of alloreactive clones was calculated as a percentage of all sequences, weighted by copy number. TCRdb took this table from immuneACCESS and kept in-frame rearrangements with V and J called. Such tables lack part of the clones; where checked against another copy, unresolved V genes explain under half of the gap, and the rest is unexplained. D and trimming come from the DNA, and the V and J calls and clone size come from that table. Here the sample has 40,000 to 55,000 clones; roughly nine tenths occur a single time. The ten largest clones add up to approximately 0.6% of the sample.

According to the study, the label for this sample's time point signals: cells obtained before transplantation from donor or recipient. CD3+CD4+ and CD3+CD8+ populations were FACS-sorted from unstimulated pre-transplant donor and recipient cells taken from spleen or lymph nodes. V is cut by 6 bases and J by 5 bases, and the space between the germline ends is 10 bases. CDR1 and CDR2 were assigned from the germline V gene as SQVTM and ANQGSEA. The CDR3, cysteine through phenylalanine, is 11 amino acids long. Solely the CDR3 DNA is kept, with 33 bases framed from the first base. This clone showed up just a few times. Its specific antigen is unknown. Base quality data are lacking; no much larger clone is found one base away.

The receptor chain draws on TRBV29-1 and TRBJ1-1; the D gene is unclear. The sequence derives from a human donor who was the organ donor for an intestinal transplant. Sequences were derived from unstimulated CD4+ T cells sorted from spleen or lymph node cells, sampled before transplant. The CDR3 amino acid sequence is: CSVGLETEAFF. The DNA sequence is TGCAGCGTAGGACTGGAAACTGAAGCTTTCTTT.